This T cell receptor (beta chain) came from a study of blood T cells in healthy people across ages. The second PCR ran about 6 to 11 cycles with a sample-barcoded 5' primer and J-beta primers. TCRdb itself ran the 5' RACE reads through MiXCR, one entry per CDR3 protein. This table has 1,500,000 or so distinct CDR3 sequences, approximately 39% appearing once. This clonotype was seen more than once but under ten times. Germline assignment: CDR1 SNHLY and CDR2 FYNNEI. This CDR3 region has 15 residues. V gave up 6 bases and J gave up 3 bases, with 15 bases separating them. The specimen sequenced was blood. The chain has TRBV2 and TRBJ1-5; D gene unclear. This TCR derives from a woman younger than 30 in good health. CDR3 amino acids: CASRTQTGINQPQHF. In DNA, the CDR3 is TGTGCCAGCAGGACCCAGACTGGAATCAATCAGCCCCAGCATTTT.